This T cell receptor beta chain originates from a study of T cell repertoires in cytomegalovirus infection. Study as a whole: Indicated by public TCR beta signatures were CMV infection and matching HLA type.

TCRdb re-analysed the reads in MiXCR, keeping a single row per CDR3 protein. The table includes a few hundred thousand distinct CDR3 sequences, 26% detected once. Study-wide results and caveats: Carriers of CMV plus the relevant HLA were identified by cumulative public TCR beta family frequency.

This clonotype has just one count. Its antigen is undetermined. The ends were cut back, 5 bases at V and 4 bases at J, with 21 bases in the middle. The CDR3 spans 16 residues. This sequence originates from a human donor in good health (CMV status not recorded). Some clones in this sample may be carry-over from other donors' samples. The rearrangement joins TRBV12-3 or TRBV12-4 to TRBJ2-7; D is perhaps TRBD1 (6 bases). Sequences were obtained from PBMCs. The CDR3 here is CASSPLSGAGGYEQYF. The CDR3 DNA reads as TGTGCCAGCAGTCCCCTGTCAGGGGCGGGTGGTTACGAGCAGTACTTC.